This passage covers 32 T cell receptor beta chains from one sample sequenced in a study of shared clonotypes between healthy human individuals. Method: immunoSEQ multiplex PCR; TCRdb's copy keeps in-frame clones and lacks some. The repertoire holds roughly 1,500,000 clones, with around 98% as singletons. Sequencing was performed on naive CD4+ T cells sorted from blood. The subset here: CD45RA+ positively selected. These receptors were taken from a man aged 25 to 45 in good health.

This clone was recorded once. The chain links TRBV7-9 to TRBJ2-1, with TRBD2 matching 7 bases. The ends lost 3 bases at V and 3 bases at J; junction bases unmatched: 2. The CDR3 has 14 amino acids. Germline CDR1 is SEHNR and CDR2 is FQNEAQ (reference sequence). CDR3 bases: TGTGCCAGCAGCTTTAGCGGGTTCTACAATGAGCAGTTCTTC. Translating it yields CASSFSGFYNEQFF.

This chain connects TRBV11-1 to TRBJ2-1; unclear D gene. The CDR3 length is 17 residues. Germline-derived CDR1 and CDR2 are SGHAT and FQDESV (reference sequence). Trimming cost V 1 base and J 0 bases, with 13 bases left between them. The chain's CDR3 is CASSLVVAVSSYNEQFF. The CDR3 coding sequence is TGTGCCAGCAGCTTAGTGGTGGCAGTCAGCTCCTACAATGAGCAGTTCTTC.

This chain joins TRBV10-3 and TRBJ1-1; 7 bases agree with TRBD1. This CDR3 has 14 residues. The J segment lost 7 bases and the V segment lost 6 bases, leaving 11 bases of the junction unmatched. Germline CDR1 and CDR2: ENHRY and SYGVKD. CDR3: CAISPSRDRDEAFF. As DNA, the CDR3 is TGTGCCATCAGCCCGAGTCGGGACAGAGATGAAGCTTTCTTT.

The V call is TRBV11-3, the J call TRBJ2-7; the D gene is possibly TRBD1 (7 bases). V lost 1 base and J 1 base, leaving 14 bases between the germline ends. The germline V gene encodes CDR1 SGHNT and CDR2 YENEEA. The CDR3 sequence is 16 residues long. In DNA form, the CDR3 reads TGTGCCAGCAGCTTAGGGCGGGACAGACCTTCCTACGAGCAGTACTTC. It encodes CASSLGRDRPSYEQYF.

CDR3 DNA: TGTGCCAGCTCATCGAGGCGGAACCAAGAGACCCAGTACTTC. It yields the protein CASSSRRNQETQYF. The chain is built from TRBV18 and TRBJ2-5, with D hard to call. V dropped 5 bases and J dropped 0 bases, with 10 bases sitting between them. The germline V gene encodes CDR1 KGHSH and CDR2 LQKENI. This CDR3 region has 14 residues.

As DNA, the CDR3 is TGTGCCAGCAGCTTCCGGGCGGGAGGTACAGATACGCAGTATTTT. As protein: CASSFRAGGTDTQYF. The gene calls are TRBV7-9 and TRBJ2-3; 8 nucleotides line up with TRBD2. After removal of 3 bases from V and 3 bases from J, the junction contained 5 bases not matched to a gene. Germline V gene sequence: CDR1 SEHNR, CDR2 FQNEAQ (reference sequence). The CDR3 spans 15 residues. Supplemented by reference TRBV7-9 and TRBJ2-3, the full variable domain reads DTGVSQNPRHKITKRGQNVTFRCDPISEHNRLYWYRQTLGQGPEFLTYFQNEAQLEKSRLLSDRFSAERPKGSFSTLEIQRTEQGDSAMYLCASSFRAGGTDTQYFGPGTRLTVL.

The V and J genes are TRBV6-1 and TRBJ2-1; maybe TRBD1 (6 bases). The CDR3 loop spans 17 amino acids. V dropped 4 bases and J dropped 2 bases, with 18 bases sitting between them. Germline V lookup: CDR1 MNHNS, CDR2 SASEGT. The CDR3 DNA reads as TGTGCCAGCAGTGGTCCGGGACACCAGCTCACCTACAATGAGCAGTTCTTC. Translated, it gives CASSGPGHQLTYNEQFF.

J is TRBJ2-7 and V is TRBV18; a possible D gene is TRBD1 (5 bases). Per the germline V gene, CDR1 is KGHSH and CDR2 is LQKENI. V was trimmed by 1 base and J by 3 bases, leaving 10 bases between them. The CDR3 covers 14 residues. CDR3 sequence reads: CASSPQSRGYEQYF. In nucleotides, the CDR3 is TGTGCCAGCTCACCACAGAGTAGGGGCTACGAGCAGTACTTC.

The CDR3 DNA reads as TGTGCCAGCAGCCCGAGGACTAGCGGGAGCGACAACACCGGGGAGCTGTTTTTT. Protein sequence: CASSPRTSGSDNTGELFF. V is TRBV7-3 and J is TRBJ2-2, with TRBD2 matching 13 bases. This CDR3 region has 18 residues. The germline gives CDR1 SGHTA, CDR2 FQGTGA. J was trimmed by 2 bases and V by 5 bases; bases with no gene match: 8.

CDR3 DNA sequence: TGCGCCAGCAGCCGTACCTCTGAATCCTACGAGCAGTACTTC. Its translation is CASSRTSESYEQYF. The rearrangement links TRBV5-1 to TRBJ2-7; D is uncertain. V shed 4 bases and J shed 1 base, with 12 bases lying between them. Germline loops: CDR1 SGHRS, CDR2 YFSETQ. The CDR3 is 14 amino acids.

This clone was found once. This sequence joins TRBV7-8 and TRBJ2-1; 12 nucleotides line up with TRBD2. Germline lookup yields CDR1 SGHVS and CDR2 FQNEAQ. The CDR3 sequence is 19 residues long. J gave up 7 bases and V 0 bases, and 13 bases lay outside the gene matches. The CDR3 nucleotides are TGTGCCAGCAGCTTAGCGAGTTTGGCGACTAGCGGGAGAGGGAATGAGCAGTTCTTC. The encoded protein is CASSLASLATSGRGNEQFF.

Here the CDR3 reads CASSQAPTGGGETQYF. The CDR3 bases are TGCGCCAGCAGCCAAGCGCCGACAGGGGGAGGAGAGACCCAGTACTTC. The chain has TRBV4-1 and TRBJ2-5; TRBD1 matches 9 bases. This CDR3 comprises 16 residues. The germline V gene has CDR1 MGHRA and CDR2 YSYEKL. V lost 1 base and J lost 4; bases outside the gene matches: 7.

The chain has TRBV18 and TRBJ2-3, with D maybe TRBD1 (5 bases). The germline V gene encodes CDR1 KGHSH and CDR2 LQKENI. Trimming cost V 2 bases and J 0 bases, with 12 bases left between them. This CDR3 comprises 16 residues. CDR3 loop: CASSPWLRTSTDTQYF. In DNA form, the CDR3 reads TGTGCCAGCTCACCATGGCTGCGGACAAGCACAGATACGCAGTATTTT.

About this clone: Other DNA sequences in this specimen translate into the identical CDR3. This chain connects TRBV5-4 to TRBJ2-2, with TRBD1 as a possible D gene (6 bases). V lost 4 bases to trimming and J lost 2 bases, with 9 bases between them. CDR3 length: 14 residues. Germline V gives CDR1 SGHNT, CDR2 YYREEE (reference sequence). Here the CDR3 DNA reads TGTGCCAGCAGCCCGGGACAAAACACCGGGGAGCTGTTTTTT. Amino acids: CASSPGQNTGELFF.

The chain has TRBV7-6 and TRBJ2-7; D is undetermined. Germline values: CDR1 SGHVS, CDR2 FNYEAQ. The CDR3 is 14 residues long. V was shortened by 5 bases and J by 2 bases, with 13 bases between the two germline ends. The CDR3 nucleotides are TGTGCCAGCAGCCAAGGCCTAGGGACCTACGAGCAGTACTTC. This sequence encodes CASSQGLGTYEQYF. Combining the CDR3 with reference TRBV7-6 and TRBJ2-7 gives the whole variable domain GAGVSQSPRYKVTKRGQDVALRCDPISGHVSLYWYRQALGQGPEFLTYFNYEAQQDKSGLPNDRFSAERPEGSISTLTIQRTEQRDSAMYRCASSQGLGTYEQYFGPGTRLTVT.

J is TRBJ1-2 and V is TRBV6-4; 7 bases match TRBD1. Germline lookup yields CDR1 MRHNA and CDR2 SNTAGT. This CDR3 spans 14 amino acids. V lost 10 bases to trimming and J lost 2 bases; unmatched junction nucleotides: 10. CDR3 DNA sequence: TGTGCCACCTGGACAGGAGCAGGGAACTATGGCTACACCTTC. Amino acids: CATWTGAGNYGYTF.

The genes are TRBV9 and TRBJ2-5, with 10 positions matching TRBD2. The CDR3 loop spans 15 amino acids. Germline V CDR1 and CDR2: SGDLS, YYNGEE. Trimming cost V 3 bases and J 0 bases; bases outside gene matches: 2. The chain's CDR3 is CASSGGTSDQETQYF. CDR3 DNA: TGTGCCAGCAGCGGCGGGACTAGCGACCAAGAGACCCAGTACTTC. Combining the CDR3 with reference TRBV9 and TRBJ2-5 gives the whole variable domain DSGVTQTPKHLITATGQRVTLRCSPRSGDLSVYWYQQSLDQGLQFLIQYYNGEERAKGNILERFSAQQFPDLHSELNLSSLELGDSALYFCASSGGTSDQETQYFGPGTRLLVL.

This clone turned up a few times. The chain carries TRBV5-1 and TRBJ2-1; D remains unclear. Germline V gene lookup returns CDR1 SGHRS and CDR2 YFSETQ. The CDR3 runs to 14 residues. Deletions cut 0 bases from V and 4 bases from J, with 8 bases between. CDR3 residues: CASSLASEYNEQFF. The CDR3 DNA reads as TGCGCCAGCAGCTTGGCCAGTGAATACAATGAGCAGTTCTTC.

The CDR3 coding sequence is TGTGCCACCCTCTCGTCACTAGCGCCAAACAATGAGCAGTTCTTC. This gives the protein CATLSSLAPNNEQFF. The rearrangement links TRBV5-4 to TRBJ2-1, with 7 bases fitting TRBD2. Germline CDR1 reads SGHNT; CDR2 reads YYREEE (reference sequence). V lost 9 bases, J lost 5 bases, and 14 bases stayed unmatched. This CDR3 spans 15 amino acids.

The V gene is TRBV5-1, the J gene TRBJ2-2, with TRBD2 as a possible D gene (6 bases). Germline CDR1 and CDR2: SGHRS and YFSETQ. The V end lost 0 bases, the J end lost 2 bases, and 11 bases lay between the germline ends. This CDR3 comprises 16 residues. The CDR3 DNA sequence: TGCGCCAGCAGCTTGGCCATTAGCGGTAACACCGGGGAGCTGTTTTTT. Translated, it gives CASSLAISGNTGELFF.

In DNA, the CDR3 is TGTGCCAGCAGTGAATTTCAAAATAGGGAGACCCAGTACTTC. It encodes CASSEFQNRETQYF. The chain recombines TRBV25-1 with TRBJ2-5, with unresolved D. Germline CDR1 reads MGHDK; CDR2 reads SYGVNS. Trimming removed 1 base at V and 5 bases at J, with 11 bases between. The CDR3 covers 14 residues.

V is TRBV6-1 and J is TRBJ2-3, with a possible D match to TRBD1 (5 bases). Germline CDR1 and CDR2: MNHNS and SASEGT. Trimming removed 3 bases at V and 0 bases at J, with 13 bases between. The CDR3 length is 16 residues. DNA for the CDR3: TGTGCCAGCAGTGACCCCTTTCAGGGCAGCACAGATACGCAGTATTTT. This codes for CASSDPFQGSTDTQYF.

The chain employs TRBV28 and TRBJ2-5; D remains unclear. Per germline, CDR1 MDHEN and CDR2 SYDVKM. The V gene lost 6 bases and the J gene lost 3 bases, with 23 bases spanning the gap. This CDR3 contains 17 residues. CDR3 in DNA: TGTGCCAGCAGCCCACGAACTTGGTGGGATCGAGAAGAGACCCAGTACTTC. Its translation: CASSPRTWWDREETQYF.

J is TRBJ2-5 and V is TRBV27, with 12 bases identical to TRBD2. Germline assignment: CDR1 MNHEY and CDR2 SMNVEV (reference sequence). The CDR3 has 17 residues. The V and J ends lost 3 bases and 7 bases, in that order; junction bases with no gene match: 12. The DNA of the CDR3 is TGTGCCAGCAGTTTGGTTTCTAGCGGGAGGGCCGCTGTGACCCAGTACTTC. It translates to CASSLVSSGRAAVTQYF.

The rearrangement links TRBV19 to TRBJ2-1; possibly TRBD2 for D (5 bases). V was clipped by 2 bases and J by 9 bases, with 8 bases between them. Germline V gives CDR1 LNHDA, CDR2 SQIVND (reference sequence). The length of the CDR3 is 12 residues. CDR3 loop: CASSILGSEQFF. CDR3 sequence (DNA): TGTGCCAGTAGTATACTAGGGAGTGAGCAGTTCTTC.

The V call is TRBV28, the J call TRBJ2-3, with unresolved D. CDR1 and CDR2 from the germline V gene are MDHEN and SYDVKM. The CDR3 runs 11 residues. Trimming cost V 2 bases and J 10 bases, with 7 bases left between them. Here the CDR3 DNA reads TGTGCCAGCAGTTTAAACGAAGCGCAGTATTTT. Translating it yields CASSLNEAQYF.

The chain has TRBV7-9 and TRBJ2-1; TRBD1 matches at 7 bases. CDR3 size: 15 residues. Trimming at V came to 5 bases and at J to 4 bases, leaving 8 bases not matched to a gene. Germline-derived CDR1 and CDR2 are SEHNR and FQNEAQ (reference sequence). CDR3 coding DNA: TGTGCCAGCAGCCAAGCCGGGACAGCATACAATGAGCAGTTCTTC. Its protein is CASSQAGTAYNEQFF.

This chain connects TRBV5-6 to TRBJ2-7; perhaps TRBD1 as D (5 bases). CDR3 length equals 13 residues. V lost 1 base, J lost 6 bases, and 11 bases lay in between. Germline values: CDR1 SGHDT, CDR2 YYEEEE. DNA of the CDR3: TGTGCCAGCAGCTTGAATCCAGGGCGCGAGCAGTACTTC. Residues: CASSLNPGREQYF.

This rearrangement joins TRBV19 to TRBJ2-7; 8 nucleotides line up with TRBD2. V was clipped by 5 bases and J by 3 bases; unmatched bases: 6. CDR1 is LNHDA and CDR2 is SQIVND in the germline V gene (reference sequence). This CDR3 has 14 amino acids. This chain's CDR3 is CASSVREGNYEQYF. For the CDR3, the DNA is TGTGCCAGTAGTGTCCGGGAGGGGAACTACGAGCAGTACTTC.

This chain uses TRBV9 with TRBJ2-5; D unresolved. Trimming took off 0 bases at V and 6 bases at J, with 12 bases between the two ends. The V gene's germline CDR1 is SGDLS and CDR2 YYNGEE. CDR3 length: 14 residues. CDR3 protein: CASSVASAEKTQYF. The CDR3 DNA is TGTGCCAGCAGCGTAGCTTCAGCAGAGAAGACCCAGTACTTC.

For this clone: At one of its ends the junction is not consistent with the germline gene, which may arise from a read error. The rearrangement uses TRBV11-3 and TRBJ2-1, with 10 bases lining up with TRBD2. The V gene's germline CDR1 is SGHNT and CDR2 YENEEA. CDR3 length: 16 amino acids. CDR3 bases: TGTGCCAGCACCTTAGACTCTAGCGGGAGAGAACATGAGCAGTTCTTC. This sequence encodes CASTLDSSGREHEQFF.

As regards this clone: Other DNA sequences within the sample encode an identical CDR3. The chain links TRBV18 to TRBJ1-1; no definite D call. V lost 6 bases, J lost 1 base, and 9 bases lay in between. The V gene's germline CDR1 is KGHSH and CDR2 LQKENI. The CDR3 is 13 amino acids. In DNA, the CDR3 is TGTGCCAGCTCCGTAGGGCCGAACACTGAAGCTTTCTTT. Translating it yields CASSVGPNTEAFF.